One sample yielded the 15 T cell receptor beta chains listed below, sequenced in a study of T cell repertoires in cytomegalovirus infection (dated by TCRdb to the late 2010s). The sequencing machine was an Illumina HiSeq 1500. The public reads were reprocessed in TCRdb via fastp at Q25 and MiXCR, keeping in-frame beta chains. Every entry covers one CDR3 protein and lists the most common genes and DNA from its rows. This sample has about 130,000 distinct CDR3 sequences in its table, and more than 25% of those were observed once. The ten biggest clones cover 45% to 55% of the sample. Their antigen targets remain unknown. Interpreted using the paper, the treatment or condition label stands for: in vitro stimulation with specific CMV peptide epitopes to enrich CMV-specific T cells. Sample: CD8+ T cells from cultured PBMCs, taken from culture after CMV antigen stimulation. These receptors all come from a human donor in good health (CMV status not recorded). Some clones in this sample may be carry-over from other donors' samples.

This clonotype was counted between two and nine times. This chain joins TRBV4-1 and TRBJ1-6; the D gene is possibly TRBD1 (5 bases). The CDR3 covers 19 residues. Germline values: CDR1 MGHRA, CDR2 YSYEKL. The V end was cut by 0 bases, the J end by 4 bases, with 19 bases between. Written as DNA, the CDR3 is TGCGCCAGCAGCCAAGAGAGTAGTATAGGGAGGGGATATAATTCACCCCTCCACTTT. Translation: CASSQESSIGRGYNSPLHF.

The chain uses TRBV4-1 and TRBJ2-5; 8 bases map to TRBD2. The CDR3 sequence is 17 residues long. Per germline, CDR1 MGHRA and CDR2 YSYEKL. Germline trimming cut 0 bases from V and 5 bases from J; bases unmatched to any gene: 11. CDR3 region: CASSQEGASGYGETQYF. In nucleotides, the CDR3 is TGCGCCAGCAGCCAAGAGGGAGCTAGCGGGTACGGGGAGACCCAGTACTTC.

The chain joins TRBV12-3 or TRBV12-4 to TRBJ1-2, with TRBD1 matching 7 bases. This CDR3 is built from 13 residues. V was pared by 4 bases and J by 3 bases, with 2 bases of the junction left unmatched. The CDR3 region has the DNA TGTGCCAGCAGTTCTGGGACAGACTATGGCTACACCTTC. The encoded protein is CASSSGTDYGYTF.

This clonotype showed up many times. The J gene is TRBJ1-1, the V gene TRBV7-8; the D gene is possibly TRBD1 (6 bases). This CDR3 is 16 amino acids long. Germline loops: CDR1 SGHVS, CDR2 FQNEAQ. V lost 5 bases and J lost 0, with 16 bases in between. CDR3 in DNA: TGTGCCAGCAGCCCATCGGTGGGGGACATGAACACTGAAGCTTTCTTT. Amino acid sequence: CASSPSVGDMNTEAFF.

This clonotype showed up many times. The V and J genes are TRBV7-6 and TRBJ2-1; weak D call: TRBD1 (6 bases). Germline V gene lookup returns CDR1 SGHVS and CDR2 FNYEAQ. The CDR3 length is 16 residues. Trimming cost V 1 base and J 0 bases, with 10 bases left between them. As DNA, the CDR3 is TGTGCCAGCAGCTTAGACAGGGCTCTCTCCTACAATGAGCAGTTCTTC. It is translated as CASSLDRALSYNEQFF.

V is TRBV7-9 and J is TRBJ2-3; D might be TRBD2 (6 bases). Trimming took off 6 bases at V and 0 bases at J, with 13 bases between the two ends. Germline values: CDR1 SEHNR, CDR2 FQNEAQ (reference sequence). The CDR3 contains 15 residues. The CDR3 nucleotides read TGTGCCAGCAGACCTTTTGGGACTAGCACAGATACGCAGTATTTT. It translates to CASRPFGTSTDTQYF.

This clonotype was seen a handful of times. This sequence joins TRBV27 and TRBJ2-1; possibly TRBD1 or TRBD2 for D (5 bases each). Looked up from germline, CDR1 is MNHEY and CDR2 is SMNVEV (reference sequence). This CDR3 spans 13 amino acids. Deletions cut 7 bases from V and 4 bases from J, with 11 bases between. Written as DNA, the CDR3 is TGTGCCAGCACCCGGGACCAATACAATGAGCAGTTCTTC. Translated, it gives CASTRDQYNEQFF.

The chain employs TRBV4-2 and TRBJ2-3; TRBD1 is a possible D gene (6 bases). The germline V gene encodes CDR1 LGHNA and CDR2 YNFKEQ. Trimming shortened V by 3 bases and J by 1 base, and 8 bases separated the two germline ends. CDR3 length: 14 residues. DNA for the CDR3: TGTGCCAGCAGCCAGAGACAGGGCACAGATACGCAGTATTTT. Amino acids: CASSQRQGTDTQYF.

This clonotype has just a few counts. This chain joins TRBV6-1 and TRBJ1-1, with TRBD1 matching 7 bases. This CDR3 spans 14 amino acids. V shed 5 bases, J shed 4 bases, and the junction held 7 bases outside the gene matches. CDR1 MNHNS and CDR2 SASEGT come from the germline V gene. CDR3 bases: TGTGCCAGCAGTTATACAGGGGAGGGCACTGAAGCTTTCTTT. Translation gives CASSYTGEGTEAFF.

The V gene is TRBV7-6, the J gene TRBJ2-5; D unresolved. Germline assignment: CDR1 SGHVS and CDR2 FNYEAQ. The CDR3 is 12 residues long. V lost 5 bases to trimming and J lost 5 bases, with 9 bases between them. The CDR3 DNA follows: TGTGCCAGCAGCCCCCATTTTGAGACCCAGTACTTC. This gives the protein CASSPHFETQYF. The full variable domain, rest sourced from reference TRBV7-6 and TRBJ2-5, is GAGVSQSPRYKVTKRGQDVALRCDPISGHVSLYWYRQALGQGPEFLTYFNYEAQQDKSGLPNDRFSAERPEGSISTLTIQRTEQRDSAMYRCASSPHFETQYFGPGTRLLVL.

The chain is built from TRBV20-1 and TRBJ2-6, with 7 bases fitting TRBD1. V was pared by 6 bases and J by 0 bases, with 2 bases of the junction left unmatched. This CDR3 is 14 amino acids long. Germline V gene lookup returns CDR1 DFQATT and CDR2 SNEGSKA (reference sequence). The DNA of the CDR3 is TGCAGTGCGGACAGGTTCTCTGGGGCCAACGTCCTGACTTTC. Its protein is CSADRFSGANVLTF.

The chain is built from TRBV29-1 and TRBJ1-3; D may be TRBD1 (5 bases). Germline lookup yields CDR1 SQVTM and CDR2 ANQGSEA. V lost 5 bases and J lost 0, with 11 bases in between. There are 14 residues in the CDR3. Here the CDR3 reads CSVWDVNSGNTIYF. The CDR3 DNA sequence: TGCAGCGTTTGGGACGTCAACTCTGGAAACACCATATATTTT.

J is TRBJ2-5 and V is TRBV7-6, with D possibly TRBD1 on 5 matching bases. The CDR3 spans 13 residues. The ends were cut back, 5 bases at V and 4 bases at J, with 11 bases in the middle. Looked up from germline, CDR1 is SGHVS and CDR2 is FNYEAQ. The CDR3 reads CASSGRVGETQYF. In DNA, the CDR3 is TGTGCCAGCAGCGGCAGGGTAGGAGAGACCCAGTACTTC.

This clonotype was observed many times. The chain combines TRBV7-2 with TRBJ2-3; 10 bases map to TRBD2. Germline assignment: CDR1 SGHTA and CDR2 FQGNSA. The J segment lost 2 bases and the V segment lost 5 bases, leaving 10 bases of the junction unmatched. The CDR3 is 17 amino acids. The CDR3 region has the DNA TGTGCCAGCAGCATAAGACAACTAGCGGGGATCACAGATACGCAGTATTTT. Translating it yields CASSIRQLAGITDTQYF.

The rearrangement uses TRBV25-1 and TRBJ2-7; D gene unclear. The CDR3 totals 12 residues. V dropped 3 bases and J dropped 11 bases, with 14 bases sitting between them. Germline values: CDR1 MGHDK, CDR2 SYGVNS. In DNA form, the CDR3 reads TGTGCCAGCAGTGAGACGACGGGTATGGAGTACTTC. Protein sequence: CASSETTGMEYF.